This T cell receptor beta chain comes out of a study of early stage breast cancer tumors. Produced via immunoSEQ multiplex PCR; TCRdb's table is partial and in-frame only. The table shows around 30,000 clones, with 74% occurring only once. The CDR3 has 16 residues. V shed 5 bases and J 0 bases; nucleotides not matched to a gene: 9. Germline CDR1 reads SGHVS; CDR2 reads FQNEAQ. The receptor's source is a person aged 25-39 years with breast cancer. What was sequenced was breast tumor tissue. The V call is TRBV7-8, the J call TRBJ1-2; the match to TRBD1 covers 7 bases. CDR3: CASSRGRQGSNYGYTF. DNA for the CDR3: TGTGCCAGCAGCCGCGGAAGACAGGGTTCTAACTATGGCTACACCTTC.